This T cell receptor beta chain was retrieved from a study of CD8 T cells in Susac syndrome. This CDR3 comprises 16 residues. Worth noting for this clonotype: Germline is not matched at one junction end, which may reflect a read error.

Treatment-naive patients with stable or active relapsing-remitting disease were the multiple sclerosis controls. TEMRA cells were enriched by FACS, while CD8+ and CD4+ T cells were obtained through a negative isolation that was performed magnetically. The RNA, 0.5 to 1 ug, was put through reverse transcription using random hexamers. By means of immunoSEQ multiplex PCR, TCR beta CDR3 spanning 54 Vbeta and 13 Jbeta underwent amplification. TCRdb itself ran the immunoSEQ multiplex PCR reads through MiXCR, one entry per CDR3 protein. The sample has 250,000 to 300,000 distinct CDR3 sequences, around nine tenths seen once.

Material: CD8+ T cells from PBMCs. The source is a human donor with multiple sclerosis. The rearrangement uses TRBV12-3 or TRBV12-4 and TRBJ2-1; no definite D call. CDR3 DNA sequence: TGTGCCAGCAGCCTCCTTGCCCATAGCTCCTACAATGAGCAGCTCTTC. Its protein product is CASSLLAHSSYNEQLF.